These T cell receptor beta chains were read from a single sample in a study of a mutant IDH1 vaccine in newly diagnosed glioma. Profiling relied on immunoSEQ multiplex PCR, and the TCRdb table lists in-frame clones only, not all of them. In the table there are 40,000 to 55,000 clones, approximately 80% of which are singletons. Antigens of these TCRs are unknown. This material consisted of PBMCs, taken from a glioma patient whose treatment included an IDH1 peptide vaccine. The receptors were gathered from a man aged 35 to 55 with glioma. Both conserved end residues are part of each CDR3. A D gene is named only where the DNA matches it firmly. A clone size is listed for some rows: how often the clone was seen (once, few, many), or a class if it is expanded.

J gene: TRBJ1-2
V gene: TRBV6-5
D gene: TRBD1
clone size: .
CDR3 DNA: TGTGCCAGCAGTCCGACAGGGGAAAGAGGTGGCTACACCTTC
CDR3 protein: CASSPTGERGGYTF

J gene: TRBJ1-4
V gene: TRBV7-9
D gene: .
clone size: .
CDR3 DNA: TGTGCCAGCAGCTCGGGACGGGCAACTAATGAAAAACTGTTTTTT
CDR3 protein: CASSSGRATNEKLFF

J gene: TRBJ2-2
V gene: TRBV6-5
D gene: .
clone size: .
CDR3 DNA: TGTGCCAGCAGTTACACGAGTGCACGTAACACCGGGGAGCTGTTTTTT
CDR3 protein: CASSYTSARNTGELFF

J gene: TRBJ1-5
V gene: TRBV19
D gene: .
clone size: .
CDR3 DNA: TGTGCCAGTGGTATAGACGGAACATATAGCAATCAGCCCCAGCATTTT
CDR3 protein: CASGIDGTYSNQPQHF

J gene: TRBJ2-3
V gene: TRBV14
D gene: TRBD2
clone size: few
CDR3 DNA: TGTGCCAGCACCGCGGCGTGGGGCGCTAAGGAGCGGGACACAGATACGCAGTATTTT
CDR3 protein: CASTAAWGAKERDTDTQYF

J gene: TRBJ2-1
V gene: TRBV9
D gene: .
clone size: .
CDR3 DNA: TGTGCCAGCAGCTTCTCTAAGGCCTACAATGAGCAGTTCTTC
CDR3 protein: CASSFSKAYNEQFF

J gene: TRBJ1-4
V gene: TRBV4-1
D gene: .
clone size: .
CDR3 DNA: TGCGCCAGCAGCCACCGCCAGGGGAACACTAATGAAAAACTGTTTTTT
CDR3 protein: CASSHRQGNTNEKLFF

J gene: TRBJ1-5
V gene: TRBV2
D gene: .
clone size: .
CDR3 DNA: TGTGCCAGCAGTTCTCCCGGGGGGGGCAGCAGCAATCAGCCCCAGCATTTT
CDR3 protein: CASSSPGGGSSNQPQHF

J gene: TRBJ1-1
V gene: TRBV7-9
D gene: TRBD1
clone size: .
CDR3 DNA: TGTGCCAGCAGCCCAATCGGGACAGGTGAAGCTTTCTTT
CDR3 protein: CASSPIGTGEAFF

J gene: TRBJ2-7
V gene: TRBV28
D gene: .
clone size: .
CDR3 DNA: TGTGCCAGCAGCCAGACTCCTACCTACGAGCAGTACTTC
CDR3 protein: CASSQTPTYEQYF

J gene: TRBJ2-7
V gene: TRBV7-8
D gene: .
clone size: .
CDR3 DNA: TGTGCCAGCAGCTTAGGAGGCGGAAACGTACGGGAGCAGTACTTC
CDR3 protein: CASSLGGGNVREQYF

J gene: TRBJ1-1
V gene: TRBV5-8
D gene: .
clone size: .
CDR3 DNA: TGTGCCAGCAGCCCGGCGGAGAACACTGAAGCTTTCTTT
CDR3 protein: CASSPAENTEAFF

J gene: TRBJ2-3
V gene: TRBV5-1
D gene: TRBD2
clone size: .
CDR3 DNA: TGCGCCAGCAGCTTGGCCTGGGTAGTAGCGGGGAGCACAGATACGCAGTATTTT
CDR3 protein: CASSLAWVVAGSTDTQYF

J gene: TRBJ2-5
V gene: TRBV5-1
D gene: .
clone size: .
CDR3 DNA: TGCGCCAGCAGCTTGAGAGAGACCCAGTACTTC
CDR3 protein: CASSLRETQYF

J gene: TRBJ2-3
V gene: TRBV6-1
D gene: .
clone size: .
CDR3 DNA: TGTGCCAGCAGTGATAGCGGCGCGGGGGATACGCAGTATTTT
CDR3 protein: CASSDSGAGDTQYF

J gene: TRBJ1-2
V gene: TRBV28
D gene: .
clone size: .
CDR3 DNA: TGTGCCAGCAGTTTAAGTCTCCTCCCTAGGGGCTACACCTTC
CDR3 protein: CASSLSLLPRGYTF

J gene: TRBJ2-7
V gene: TRBV5-6
D gene: .
clone size: .
CDR3 DNA: TGTGCCAGCAGCTGGGATGTTGGGGGAACCCACTACGAGCAGTACTTC
CDR3 protein: CASSWDVGGTHYEQYF

J gene: TRBJ2-5
V gene: TRBV5-1
D gene: .
clone size: .
CDR3 DNA: TGCGCCAGCAGCTTGTCACCAGACAGCCGGGAGACCCAGTACTTC
CDR3 protein: CASSLSPDSRETQYF

J gene: TRBJ2-2
V gene: TRBV6-4
D gene: .
clone size: few
CDR3 DNA: TGTGCCAGCAGCCCCGACATCAACGGGGAGCTGTTTTTT
CDR3 protein: CASSPDINGELFF

J gene: TRBJ1-1
V gene: TRBV18
D gene: .
clone size: .
CDR3 DNA: TGTGCCAGCTCACCACAAGGTTGGAGGGAGAACACTGAAGCTTTCTTT
CDR3 protein: CASSPQGWRENTEAFF

J gene: TRBJ1-2
V gene: TRBV19
D gene: .
clone size: .
CDR3 DNA: TGTGCCAGTAGTATCCATGGGAGTGACTATGGCTACACCTTC
CDR3 protein: CASSIHGSDYGYTF

J gene: TRBJ1-1
V gene: TRBV6-5
D gene: .
clone size: few
CDR3 DNA: TGTGCCAGCAGTTACTGGGGGAACACTGAAGCTTTCTTT
CDR3 protein: CASSYWGNTEAFF

J gene: TRBJ2-1
V gene: TRBV19
D gene: TRBD1
clone size: .
CDR3 DNA: TGTGCCAGTAGTATAGGGACAGGGTACAATGAGCAGTTCTTC
CDR3 protein: CASSIGTGYNEQFF

J gene: TRBJ2-7
V gene: TRBV18
D gene: .
clone size: .
CDR3 DNA: TGTGCCAGCTCCCCTTCCTTTGGGGACGGTTCCTACGAGCAGTACTTC
CDR3 protein: CASSPSFGDGSYEQYF

J gene: TRBJ1-1
V gene: TRBV6-1
D gene: .
clone size: .
CDR3 DNA: TGTGCCAGCAGTGTCCGGACAGCCCACACTGAAGCTTTCTTT
CDR3 protein: CASSVRTAHTEAFF

J gene: TRBJ1-3
V gene: TRBV5-6
D gene: .
clone size: .
CDR3 DNA: TGTGCCAGCAGCTTCTTCTCTGGAAACACCATATATTTT
CDR3 protein: CASSFFSGNTIYF

J gene: TRBJ2-1
V gene: TRBV7-9
D gene: .
clone size: few
CDR3 DNA: TGTGCCAGCAGCCCACGACCATCCCGGTCAGCGAGCTCCTACAATGAGCAGTTCTTC
CDR3 protein: CASSPRPSRSASSYNEQFF

J gene: TRBJ2-5
V gene: TRBV5-4
D gene: TRBD2
clone size: .
CDR3 DNA: TGTGCCAGCAGCTCCAAAACTAGCGGGAGGGCCGGCGGGACCCAGTACTTC
CDR3 protein: CASSSKTSGRAGGTQYF

J gene: TRBJ2-7
V gene: TRBV5-4
D gene: .
clone size: .
CDR3 DNA: TGTGCCAGCAGCTTGGCAGGAAAGATCTACGAGCAGTACTTC
CDR3 protein: CASSLAGKIYEQYF

J gene: TRBJ1-2
V gene: TRBV29-1
D gene: .
clone size: few
CDR3 DNA: TGCAGCGTGATCGGAGAGGTAGCTAACTATGGCTACACCTTC
CDR3 protein: CSVIGEVANYGYTF

J gene: TRBJ1-1
V gene: TRBV2
D gene: .
clone size: .
CDR3 DNA: TGTGCCAGCATGGAGACCCGCAAGGGGAACACTGAAGCTTTCTTT
CDR3 protein: CASMETRKGNTEAFF

J gene: TRBJ2-3
V gene: TRBV5-1
D gene: TRBD2
clone size: .
CDR3 DNA: TGCGCCAGCAGCCTTACCCAGCTAGCGGGAGCCAGAGATACGCAGTATTTT
CDR3 protein: CASSLTQLAGARDTQYF

J gene: TRBJ2-4
V gene: TRBV19
D gene: .
clone size: few
CDR3 DNA: TGTGCCAGTACCCCCGGCGGGACAGCCAAAAACATTCAGTACTTC
CDR3 protein: CASTPGGTAKNIQYF

J gene: TRBJ2-7
V gene: TRBV19
D gene: .
clone size: .
CDR3 DNA: TGTGCCAGTAGCGAGCCGGGGACCGCAACCTACGAGCAGTACTTC
CDR3 protein: CASSEPGTATYEQYF

J gene: TRBJ2-7
V gene: TRBV6-5
D gene: TRBD1
clone size: .
CDR3 DNA: TGTGCCAGCAGTTCCCGGGACAGGGATAACGAGCAGTACTTC
CDR3 protein: CASSSRDRDNEQYF

J gene: TRBJ1-2
V gene: TRBV4-3
D gene: .
clone size: few
CDR3 DNA: TGCGCCAGCAGCCCGGGGGTAGTTAACTATGGCTACACCTTC
CDR3 protein: CASSPGVVNYGYTF

J gene: TRBJ1-4
V gene: TRBV25-1
D gene: .
clone size: .
CDR3 DNA: TGTGCCAGCAGTGAACGCGTAGGGGGATCAACTAATGAAAAACTGTTTTTT
CDR3 protein: CASSERVGGSTNEKLFF

J gene: TRBJ1-6
V gene: TRBV19
D gene: .
clone size: .
CDR3 DNA: TGTGCCAGTAGTATAGGCAAGACGGTCTATAATTCACCCCTCCACTTT
CDR3 protein: CASSIGKTVYNSPLHF

J gene: TRBJ2-5
V gene: TRBV29-1
D gene: .
clone size: once
CDR3 DNA: TGCAGCGTTGTCAGGGCAGAAGAGACCCAGTACTTC
CDR3 protein: CSVVRAEETQYF

J gene: TRBJ2-1
V gene: TRBV30
D gene: .
clone size: .
CDR3 DNA: TGTGCCTGGAGTCCCCTAGGGGGGTATGAGCAGTTCTTC
CDR3 protein: CAWSPLGGYEQFF

J gene: TRBJ2-5
V gene: TRBV7-9
D gene: .
clone size: .
CDR3 DNA: TGTGCCAGCAGCTTAAAAGGTAGCAAAGAGACCCAGTACTTC
CDR3 protein: CASSLKGSKETQYF

J gene: TRBJ2-2
V gene: TRBV7-2
D gene: .
clone size: .
CDR3 DNA: TGTGCCAGCAGCTTCGGCCTGAACACCGGGGAGCTGTTTTTT
CDR3 protein: CASSFGLNTGELFF

J gene: TRBJ2-1
V gene: TRBV2
D gene: .
clone size: .
CDR3 DNA: TGTGCCAGCAGTGAAGCGGCCAATCCCTCCTACAATGAGCAGTTCTTC
CDR3 protein: CASSEAANPSYNEQFF

J gene: TRBJ2-3
V gene: TRBV10-3
D gene: TRBD2
clone size: .
CDR3 DNA: TGTGCCACCCTCCCGACTAGCGGGAGGGCAGATACGCAGTATTTT
CDR3 protein: CATLPTSGRADTQYF

J gene: TRBJ2-1
V gene: TRBV7-6
D gene: TRBD1
clone size: .
CDR3 DNA: TGTGCCAGCAGCTCGTGGACAGGCCACAATGAGCAGTTCTTC
CDR3 protein: CASSSWTGHNEQFF

J gene: TRBJ2-1
V gene: TRBV19
D gene: TRBD2
clone size: .
CDR3 DNA: TGTGCCAGTAGTATCGGACTAGATGAGTTCTTC
CDR3 protein: CASSIGLDEFF

J gene: TRBJ2-7
V gene: TRBV7-2
D gene: .
clone size: .
CDR3 DNA: TGTGCCAGCAGCTTGGGGCGCCTTAAGCACGAGCAGTACTTC
CDR3 protein: CASSLGRLKHEQYF

J gene: TRBJ2-1
V gene: TRBV6-5
D gene: TRBD2
clone size: .
CDR3 DNA: TGTGCCAGCAGTTGGAGCGGGAGTTCTTACAATGAGCAGTTCTTC
CDR3 protein: CASSWSGSSYNEQFF

J gene: TRBJ1-3
V gene: TRBV11-3
D gene: TRBD1
clone size: .
CDR3 DNA: TGTGCCAGCAGAGGGACAGGGACCTCTGGAAACACCATATATTTT
CDR3 protein: CASRGTGTSGNTIYF

J gene: TRBJ2-5
V gene: TRBV6-6
D gene: TRBD1
clone size: .
CDR3 DNA: TGTGCCAGCAGTTTAGGGACAGCCCAAGAGACCCAGTACTTC
CDR3 protein: CASSLGTAQETQYF